This T cell receptor beta chain emerged from a study of early stage breast cancer tumors. Overall study: The ER+/PR+/HER2- tumors included eight ductal and four lobular carcinomas. Around 9.8-fold was the mean read coverage per sample.

Points on this clone: Its antigen is unidentified.

The CDR3 extends over 11 amino acids. The germline V gene has CDR1 SGDLS and CDR2 YYNGEE. Trimming stripped 0 bases from V and 10 bases from J, with 5 bases between. Study findings and constraints: Bulk DNA sequencing of unsorted cells missed chain pairing and markers. Tumors had approximately 2.4-fold higher T cell density than normal breast.

TCRdb keeps only in-frame clones here, not all; method: immunoSEQ multiplex PCR. Among some 70,000 clones listed, around four fifths were seen once. The receptor was derived from a person aged 55 to 75 with breast cancer. Sample: blood. The chain recombines TRBV9 with TRBJ2-1, with D uncertain. The CDR3 bases are TGTGCCAGCAGCGTAGGCCCCGAGCAGTTCTTC. Translating it yields CASSVGPEQFF.